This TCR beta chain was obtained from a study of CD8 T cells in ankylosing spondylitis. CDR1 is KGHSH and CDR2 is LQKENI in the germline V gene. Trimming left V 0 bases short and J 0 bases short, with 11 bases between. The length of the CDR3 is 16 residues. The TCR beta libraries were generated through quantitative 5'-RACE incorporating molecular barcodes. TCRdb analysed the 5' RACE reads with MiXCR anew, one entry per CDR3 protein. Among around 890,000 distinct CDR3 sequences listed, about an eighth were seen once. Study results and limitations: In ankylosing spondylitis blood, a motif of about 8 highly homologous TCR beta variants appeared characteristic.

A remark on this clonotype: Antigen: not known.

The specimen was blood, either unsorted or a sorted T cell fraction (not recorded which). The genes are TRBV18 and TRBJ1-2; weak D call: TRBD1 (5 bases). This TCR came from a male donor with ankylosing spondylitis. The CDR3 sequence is CASSPPSSGPNYGYTF. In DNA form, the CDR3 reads TGTGCCAGCTCACCACCGTCTTCAGGGCCTAACTATGGCTACACCTTC.